The clone carrying this T cell receptor (beta chain) came up a few times. Antigen specificity is unknown. This record belongs to a study of CD4+ T cells in melanoma. The table came from immunoSEQ multiplex PCR; TCRdb's copy has only in-frame clones and leaves some out. Of 55,000 or so clones in the sample, roughly two thirds were seen once. Study results and limitations: Neoantigen-specific CD4+ T cells in melanoma reportedly had diverse differentiation states. CD8+ T cell, macrophage and B cell function reportedly correlated with neoantigen-specific CD4+ T cells.

CDR3 length: 11 amino acids. V was trimmed by 6 bases and J by 10 bases, leaving 10 bases between them. Germline CDR1 MNHNS, CDR2 SASEGT. The chain uses TRBV6-1 and TRBJ2-1; D may be TRBD1 (5 bases). The sequence was obtained from a human donor with melanoma. Sequenced sample: tumor tissue. The CDR3 reads CASRRTGEQFF. DNA of the CDR3: TGTGCCAGCAGACGAACAGGCGAGCAGTTCTTC.